This is a list of T cell receptor beta chains from one sample in a study of T cells in localized non-small cell lung cancer. TCRdb's table, derived via immunoSEQ multiplex PCR, lists solely in-frame clones and lacks some. The profile shows about 130,000 clones, 89% of them singletons. The material was peripheral blood, obtained before any cancer treatment. These receptors all come from a female donor over 55 with stage I lung adenocarcinoma. Each CDR3 is given with its conserved first and last residue. A D gene is named only where the DNA matches it firmly.

>TRBV5-6|NA|TRBJ1-2
CASSLAGPGYGYTF
>TRBV11-2|NA|TRBJ2-1
CASSTVRSGNEQFF
>TRBV4-1|TRBD1|TRBJ2-7
CASSQDSRGPYEQYF
>TRBV28|NA|TRBJ1-2
CASSLEVKGVYGYTF
>TRBV12-5|NA|TRBJ1-3
CASGFPGGSIYF
>TRBV7-3|TRBD2|TRBJ2-2
CASSSGTKNTGELFF
>TRBV5-4|NA|TRBJ2-3
CASSPPAEDTQYF
>TRBV29-1|NA|TRBJ2-1
CSADRGNEQFF
>TRBV7-3|NA|TRBJ2-5
CASSASGTEETQYF
>TRBV6-5|TRBD2|TRBJ2-7
CASSYQRGLPYEQYF
>TRBV5-4|TRBD2|TRBJ2-5
CASSLQSGGRVTTQYF
>TRBV27|NA|TRBJ2-7
CASTADSSYEQYF
>TRBV27|TRBD2|TRBJ2-1
CASSLTPPRTSGTRNEQFF
>TRBV7-9|TRBD2|TRBJ2-2
CASSLRTSGKNTGELFF
>TRBV30|NA|TRBJ2-5
CAWRQRGETQYF
>TRBV5-1|NA|TRBJ1-4
CASSLTGTATNEKLFF
>TRBV2|NA|TRBJ2-6
CASRVYAGANVLTF
>TRBV11-2|NA|TRBJ1-1
CASSLLRETEAFF
>TRBV19|TRBD1|TRBJ1-1
CASSFSQGAVTEAFF
>TRBV13|NA|TRBJ1-2
CASTPLYREYGYTF
>TRBV7-2|TRBD1|TRBJ2-7
CASSSRDRGPHEQYF
>TRBV30|NA|TRBJ2-3
CAWSAASTDTQYF
>TRBV28|TRBD1|TRBJ1-2
CASSRTGVGYTF
>TRBV19|NA|TRBJ2-1
CASSIGYRVPNNEQFF
>TRBV9|TRBD2|TRBJ2-7
CASSAGTSGRGLPDEQYF
>TRBV2|NA|TRBJ2-1
CASSSGVRRNEQFF
>TRBV11-2|TRBD1|TRBJ1-3
CASSPGQGSAGNTIYF
>TRBV11-2|NA|TRBJ1-5
CASSRYSNQPQHF
>TRBV29-1|NA|TRBJ2-7
CSAQLGLPTSYEQYF
>TRBV19|NA|TRBJ2-7
CASSTQSNVEQYF
>TRBV19|NA|TRBJ2-2
CASKTGGAPSGELFF
>TRBV9|NA|TRBJ2-1
CASSVMGNEQFF
>TRBV5-4|TRBD2|TRBJ2-1
CASAIGLAGVGEQFF
>TRBV28|NA|TRBJ1-1
CASSFTSNQGNTEAFF
>TRBV5-4|TRBD2|TRBJ2-1
CASSTPTSGRADEQFF
>TRBV2|TRBD1|TRBJ1-1
CASSVPGGRGEAFF
>TRBV5-1|TRBD2|TRBJ2-1
CASKWNSGRNNEQFF
>TRBV7-6|NA|TRBJ1-3
CASSLMGGTSVSGNTIYF
>TRBV7-2|NA|TRBJ2-7
CAITSRDLTRYEQYF
>TRBV19|TRBD1|TRBJ1-2
CASLAGQGRANYGYTF
>TRBV10-3|TRBD1|TRBJ1-1
CAISDYFFGTGAKNTEAFF
>TRBV4-2|NA|TRBJ2-2
CASSQEQRSNTGELFF
>TRBV30|NA|TRBJ2-7
CAWRGGTAITYEQYF
>TRBV5-4|NA|TRBJ2-7
CASSLAQGGYEQYF
>TRBV9|TRBD2|TRBJ2-1
CASSVGLSGRPPDEQFF
>TRBV28|TRBD1|TRBJ2-7
CASSSGTGVHEQYF
>TRBV6-6|NA|TRBJ2-2
CASSRGNTGELFF
>TRBV11-2|TRBD2|TRBJ2-5
CASSLGPGLRQETQYF
>TRBV6-6|NA|TRBJ2-3
CASSSTDTQYF
>TRBV18|NA|TRBJ2-6
CASSYVVDLQSRANVLTF
>TRBV5-6|NA|TRBJ2-3
CASSLGAGDTDTQYF
>TRBV29-1|TRBD1|TRBJ1-2
CSVGQSDGYTF
>TRBV13|NA|TRBJ2-7
CASSGAGGPYEQYF
>TRBV6-1|NA|TRBJ1-5
CASSGRTNSNQPQHF
>TRBV6-1|NA|TRBJ1-2
CASSLRSDTSSYTF
>TRBV5-4|TRBD1|TRBJ2-7
CASSLGRRTGGAYEQYF
>TRBV27|TRBD2|TRBJ2-7
CASMPLAGGKTPYEQYF
>TRBV29-1|NA|TRBJ1-3
CSVAQTGNTIYF
>TRBV11-2|NA|TRBJ1-1
CASSRKEGTEAFF
>TRBV27|NA|TRBJ1-5
CASSLRQGYQPQHF